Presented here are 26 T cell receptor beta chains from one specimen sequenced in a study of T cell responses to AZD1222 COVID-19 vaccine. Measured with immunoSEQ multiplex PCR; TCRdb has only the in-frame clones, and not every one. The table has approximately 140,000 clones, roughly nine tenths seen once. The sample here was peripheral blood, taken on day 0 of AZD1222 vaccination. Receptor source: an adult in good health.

This CDR3 reads CAIERENVNEQFF. CDR3 DNA sequence: TGTGCCATCGAGCGGGAAAACGTCAATGAGCAGTTCTTC. The V and J genes are TRBV10-3 and TRBJ2-1; 7 bases are shared with TRBD2. Germline V gene sequence: CDR1 ENHRY, CDR2 SYGVKD. J lost 6 bases, V lost 8 bases, and 7 bases had no gene match. This CDR3 region has 13 residues.

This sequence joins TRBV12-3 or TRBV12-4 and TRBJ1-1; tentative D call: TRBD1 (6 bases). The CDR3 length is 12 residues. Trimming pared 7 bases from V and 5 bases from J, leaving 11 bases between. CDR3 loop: CASTFRGTEAFF. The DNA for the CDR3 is TGTGCCAGCACCTTTAGGGGGACTGAAGCTTTCTTT.

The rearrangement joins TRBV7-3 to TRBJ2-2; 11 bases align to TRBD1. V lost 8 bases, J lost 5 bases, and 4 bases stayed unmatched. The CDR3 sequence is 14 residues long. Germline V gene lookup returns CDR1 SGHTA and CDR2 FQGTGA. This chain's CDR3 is CASAGQGATGELFF. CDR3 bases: TGTGCCAGCGCCGGACAGGGGGCGACCGGGGAGCTGTTTTTT.

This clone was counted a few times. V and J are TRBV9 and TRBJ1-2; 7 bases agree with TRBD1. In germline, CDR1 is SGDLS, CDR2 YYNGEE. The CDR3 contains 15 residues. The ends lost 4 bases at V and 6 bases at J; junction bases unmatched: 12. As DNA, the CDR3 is TGTGCCAGCAGCCCTGGACAGGTCGTAAGGGATGGCTACACCTTC. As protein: CASSPGQVVRDGYTF.

CDR3 sequence reads: CASSQDLGPNEQFF. The CDR3 DNA follows: TGTGCCAGCAGCCAAGATCTTGGGCCGAATGAGCAGTTCTTC. The chain has TRBV4-2 and TRBJ2-1; D gene unclear. The V gene lost 0 bases and the J gene lost 7 bases, with 10 bases spanning the gap. The CDR3 is 14 residues long. The germline V gene encodes CDR1 LGHNA and CDR2 YNFKEQ.

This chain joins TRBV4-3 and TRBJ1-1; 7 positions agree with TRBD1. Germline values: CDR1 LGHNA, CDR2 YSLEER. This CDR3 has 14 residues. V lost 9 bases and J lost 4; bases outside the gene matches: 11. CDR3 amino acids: CASKITGATTEAFF. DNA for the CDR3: TGCGCCAGTAAAATCACAGGGGCTACCACTGAAGCTTTCTTT.

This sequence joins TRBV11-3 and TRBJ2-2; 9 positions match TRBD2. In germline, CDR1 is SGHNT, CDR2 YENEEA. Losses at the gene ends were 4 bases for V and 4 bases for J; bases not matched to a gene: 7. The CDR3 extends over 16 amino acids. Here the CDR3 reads CASSSAGGLSTGELFF. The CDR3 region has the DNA TGTGCCAGCAGCTCTGCGGGAGGGCTTTCCACCGGGGAGCTGTTTTTT.

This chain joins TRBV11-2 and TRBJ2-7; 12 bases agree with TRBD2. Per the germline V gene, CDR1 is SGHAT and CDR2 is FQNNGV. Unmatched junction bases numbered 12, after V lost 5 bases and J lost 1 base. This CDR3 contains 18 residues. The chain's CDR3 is CASSLLGGLAGGSYEQYF. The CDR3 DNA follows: TGTGCCAGCAGCCTTTTAGGAGGTCTAGCGGGAGGGTCCTACGAGCAGTACTTC.

CDR3 residues: CAEDVARYQETQYF. CDR3 coding DNA: TGTGCCGAAGATGTTGCTAGGTACCAAGAGACCCAGTACTTC. This chain connects TRBV6-5 to TRBJ2-5; D not resolved. V gave up 11 bases and J gave up 0 bases, with 16 bases separating them. This CDR3 has 14 amino acids. Per germline, CDR1 MNHEY and CDR2 SVGAGI.

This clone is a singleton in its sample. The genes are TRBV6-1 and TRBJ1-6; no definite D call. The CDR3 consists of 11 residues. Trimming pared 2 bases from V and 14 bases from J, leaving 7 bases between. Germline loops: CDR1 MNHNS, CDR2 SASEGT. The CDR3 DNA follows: TGTGCCAGCAGTGAATGGTGGTCCCTCCACTTT. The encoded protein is CASSEWWSLHF.

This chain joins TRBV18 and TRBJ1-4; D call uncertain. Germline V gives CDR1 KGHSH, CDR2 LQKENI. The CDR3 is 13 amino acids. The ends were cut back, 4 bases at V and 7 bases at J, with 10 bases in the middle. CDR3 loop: CASSLNGFEKLFF. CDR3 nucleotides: TGTGCCAGCTCACTTAATGGTTTTGAAAAACTGTTTTTT.

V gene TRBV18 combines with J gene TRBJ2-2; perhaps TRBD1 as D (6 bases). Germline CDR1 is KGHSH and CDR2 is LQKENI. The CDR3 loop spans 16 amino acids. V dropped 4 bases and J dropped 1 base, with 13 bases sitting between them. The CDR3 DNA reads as TGTGCCAGCTCACGTAACCGGGACAAGAACACCGGGGAGCTGTTTTTT. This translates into CASSRNRDKNTGELFF.

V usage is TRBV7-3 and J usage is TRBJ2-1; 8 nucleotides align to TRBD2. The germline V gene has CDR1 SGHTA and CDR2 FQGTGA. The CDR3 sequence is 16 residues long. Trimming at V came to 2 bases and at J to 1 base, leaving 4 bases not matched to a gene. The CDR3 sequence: CASSLLAGVSYNEQFF. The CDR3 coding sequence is TGTGCCAGCAGCTTACTAGCGGGCGTGTCCTACAATGAGCAGTTCTTC.

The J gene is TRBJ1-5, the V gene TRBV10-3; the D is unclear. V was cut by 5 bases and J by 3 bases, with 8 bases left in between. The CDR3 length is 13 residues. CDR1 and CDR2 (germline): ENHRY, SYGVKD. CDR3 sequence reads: CAISIDSNQPQHF. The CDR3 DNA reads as TGTGCCATCAGTATCGATTCCAATCAGCCCCAGCATTTT.

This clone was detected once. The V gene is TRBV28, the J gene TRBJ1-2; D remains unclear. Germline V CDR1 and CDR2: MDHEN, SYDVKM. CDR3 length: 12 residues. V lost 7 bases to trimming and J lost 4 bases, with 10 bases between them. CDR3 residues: CASTNRLYGYTF. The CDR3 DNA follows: TGTGCCAGCACTAACCGGCTCTATGGCTACACCTTC.

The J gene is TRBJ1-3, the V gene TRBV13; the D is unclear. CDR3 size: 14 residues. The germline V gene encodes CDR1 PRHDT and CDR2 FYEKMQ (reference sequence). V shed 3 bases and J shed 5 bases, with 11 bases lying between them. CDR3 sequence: CASSFAEERNTIYF. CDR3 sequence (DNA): TGTGCCAGCAGCTTTGCCGAAGAACGAAACACCATATATTTT.

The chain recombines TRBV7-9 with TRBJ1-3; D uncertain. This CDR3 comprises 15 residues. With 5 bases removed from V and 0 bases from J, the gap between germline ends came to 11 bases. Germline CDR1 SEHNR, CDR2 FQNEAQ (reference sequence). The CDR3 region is CASSGIVSSGNTIYF. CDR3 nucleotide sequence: TGTGCCAGCAGCGGAATCGTGAGCTCTGGAAACACCATATATTTT. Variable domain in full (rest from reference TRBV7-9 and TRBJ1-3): DTGVSQNPRHKITKRGQNVTFRCDPISEHNRLYWYRQTLGQGPEFLTYFQNEAQLEKSRLLSDRFSAERPKGSFSTLEIQRTEQGDSAMYLCASSGIVSSGNTIYFGEGSWLTVV.

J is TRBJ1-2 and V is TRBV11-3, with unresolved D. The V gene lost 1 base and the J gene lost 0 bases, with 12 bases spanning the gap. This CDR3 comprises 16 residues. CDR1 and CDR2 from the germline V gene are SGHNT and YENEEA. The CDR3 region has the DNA TGTGCCAGCAGCTTAGGCCTAGTTGAACCTAACTATGGCTACACCTTC. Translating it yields CASSLGLVEPNYGYTF.

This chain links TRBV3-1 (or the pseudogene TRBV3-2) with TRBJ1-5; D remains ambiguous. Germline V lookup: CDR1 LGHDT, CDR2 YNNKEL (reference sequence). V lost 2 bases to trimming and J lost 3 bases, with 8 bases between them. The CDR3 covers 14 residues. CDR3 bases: TGTGCCAGCAGCCAAAATCAGTACAATCAGCCCCAGCATTTT. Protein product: CASSQNQYNQPQHF.

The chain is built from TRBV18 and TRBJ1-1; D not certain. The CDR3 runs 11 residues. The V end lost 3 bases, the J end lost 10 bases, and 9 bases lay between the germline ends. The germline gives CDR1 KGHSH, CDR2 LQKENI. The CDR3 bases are TGTGCCAGCTCACCGGCAGGTGTAGCTTTCTTT. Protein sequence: CASSPAGVAFF.

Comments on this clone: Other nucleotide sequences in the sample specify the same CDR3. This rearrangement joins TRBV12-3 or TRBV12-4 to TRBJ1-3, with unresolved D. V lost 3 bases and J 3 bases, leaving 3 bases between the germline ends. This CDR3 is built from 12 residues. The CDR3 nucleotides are TGTGCCAGCAGTTTGTTTGGAAACACCATATATTTT. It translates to CASSLFGNTIYF.

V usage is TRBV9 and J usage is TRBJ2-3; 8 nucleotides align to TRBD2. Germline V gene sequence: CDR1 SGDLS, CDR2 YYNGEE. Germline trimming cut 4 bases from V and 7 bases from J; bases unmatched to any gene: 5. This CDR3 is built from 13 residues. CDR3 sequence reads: CASSPSGGNTQYF. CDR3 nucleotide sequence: TGTGCCAGCAGCCCGAGCGGGGGAAATACGCAGTATTTT.

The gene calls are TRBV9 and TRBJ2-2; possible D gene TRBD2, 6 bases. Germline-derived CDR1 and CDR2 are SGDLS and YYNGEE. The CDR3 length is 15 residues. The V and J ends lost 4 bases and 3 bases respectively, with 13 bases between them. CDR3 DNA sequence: TGTGCCAGCAGCCGGGGAGGACTTGACACCGGGGAGCTGTTTTTT. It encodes CASSRGGLDTGELFF.

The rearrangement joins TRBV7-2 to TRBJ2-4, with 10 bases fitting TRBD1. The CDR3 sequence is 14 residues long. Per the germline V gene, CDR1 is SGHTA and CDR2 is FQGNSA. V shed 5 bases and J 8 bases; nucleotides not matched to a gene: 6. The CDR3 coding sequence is TGTGCCAGCAGCCCGACAGGGGGCCGGGACATTCAGTACTTC. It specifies CASSPTGGRDIQYF.

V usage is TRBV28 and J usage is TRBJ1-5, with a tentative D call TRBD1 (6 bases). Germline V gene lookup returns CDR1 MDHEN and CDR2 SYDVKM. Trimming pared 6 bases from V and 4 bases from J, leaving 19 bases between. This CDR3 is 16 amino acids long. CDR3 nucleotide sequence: TGTGCCAGCAGCATGGGACGTTTCAGGGGTAATCAGCCCCAGCATTTT. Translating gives CASSMGRFRGNQPQHF.

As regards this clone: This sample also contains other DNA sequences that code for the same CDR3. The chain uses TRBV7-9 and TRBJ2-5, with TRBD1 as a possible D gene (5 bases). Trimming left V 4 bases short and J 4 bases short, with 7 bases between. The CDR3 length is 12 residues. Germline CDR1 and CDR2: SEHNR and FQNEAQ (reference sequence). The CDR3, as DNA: TGTGCCAGCAGCTCCCAGGGAGAGACCCAGTACTTC. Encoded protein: CASSSQGETQYF.